This T cell receptor (beta chain) was identified in a study of blood T cell repertoires in COVID-19. About the study: The analysed material was cDNA or gDNA that came from T cells, B-cell-depleted T cells, or PBMCs.

Per the original methods: It was from reference gene primer amplification that nucleated cell counts were estimated. The repertoire was sequenced with immunoSEQ multiplex PCR; TCRdb's copy has only in-frame clones and lacks some. That table gives V, J and clone size, and the DNA gave D and trimming. The data contain approximately 100,000 clones, about 86% of them singletons. V lost 4 bases and J lost 1; bases outside the gene matches: 10. CDR1 and CDR2 from the germline V gene are GTSNPN and SVGIG (reference sequence). The CDR3 is 17 amino acids. The clonotype was recovered from a man aged 55 to 70 with acute or convalescent COVID-19. This chain uses TRBV30 with TRBJ1-1; 12 bases are a match to TRBD1. Sequenced input: peripheral blood. The DNA of the CDR3 is TGTGCCTGGACCCCACCCGGGACAGGGGGCTGGAACACTGAAGCTTTCTTT. Protein: CAWTPPGTGGWNTEAFF.